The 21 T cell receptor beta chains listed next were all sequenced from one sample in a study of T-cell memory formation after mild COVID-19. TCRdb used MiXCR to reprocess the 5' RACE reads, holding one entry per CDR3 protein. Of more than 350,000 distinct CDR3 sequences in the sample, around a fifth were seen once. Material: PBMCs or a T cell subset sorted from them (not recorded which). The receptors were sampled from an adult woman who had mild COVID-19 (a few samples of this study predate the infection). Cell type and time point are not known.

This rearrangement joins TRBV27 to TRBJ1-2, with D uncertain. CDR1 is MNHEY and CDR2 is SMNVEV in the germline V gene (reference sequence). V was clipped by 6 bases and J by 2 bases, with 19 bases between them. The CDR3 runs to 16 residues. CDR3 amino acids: CASRSVTRKLNYGYTF. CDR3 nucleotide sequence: TGTGCCAGCAGGTCGGTGACAAGGAAACTAAACTATGGCTACACCTTC.

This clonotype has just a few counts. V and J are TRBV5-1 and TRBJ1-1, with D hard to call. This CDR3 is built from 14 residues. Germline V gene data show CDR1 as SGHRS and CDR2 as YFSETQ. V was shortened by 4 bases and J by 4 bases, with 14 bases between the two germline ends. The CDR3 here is CASSLVGEGTEAFF. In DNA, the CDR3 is TGCGCCAGCAGCCTGGTCGGTGAAGGCACTGAAGCTTTCTTT.

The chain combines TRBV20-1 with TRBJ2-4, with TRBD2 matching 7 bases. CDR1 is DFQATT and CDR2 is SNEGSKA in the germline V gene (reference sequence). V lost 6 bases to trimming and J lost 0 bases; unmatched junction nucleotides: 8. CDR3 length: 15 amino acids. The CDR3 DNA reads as TGCAGTGCCCGCCGTCGGGGGGTAGCCAAAAACATTCAGTACTTC. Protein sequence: CSARRRGVAKNIQYF.

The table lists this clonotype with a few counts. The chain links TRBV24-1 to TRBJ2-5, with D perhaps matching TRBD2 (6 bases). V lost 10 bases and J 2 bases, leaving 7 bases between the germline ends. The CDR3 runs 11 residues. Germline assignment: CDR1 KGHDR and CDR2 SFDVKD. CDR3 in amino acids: CATGTQETQYF. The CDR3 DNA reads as TGTGCCACGGGGACTCAAGAGACCCAGTACTTC.

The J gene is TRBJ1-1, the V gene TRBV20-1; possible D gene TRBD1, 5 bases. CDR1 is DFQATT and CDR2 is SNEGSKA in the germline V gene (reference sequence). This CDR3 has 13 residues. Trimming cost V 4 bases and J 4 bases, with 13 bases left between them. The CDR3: CSATRPGGTEAFF. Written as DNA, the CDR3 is TGCAGTGCTACCAGACCCGGGGGCACTGAAGCTTTCTTT.

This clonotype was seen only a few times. CDR3 loop: CSALNEQFF. The CDR3 DNA reads as TGCAGTGCTCTCAATGAGCAGTTCTTC. V gene TRBV20-1 combines with J gene TRBJ2-1; D not certain. V shed 5 bases and J shed 6 bases, with 2 bases lying between them. The CDR3 totals 9 residues. In germline, CDR1 is DFQATT, CDR2 SNEGSKA (reference sequence).

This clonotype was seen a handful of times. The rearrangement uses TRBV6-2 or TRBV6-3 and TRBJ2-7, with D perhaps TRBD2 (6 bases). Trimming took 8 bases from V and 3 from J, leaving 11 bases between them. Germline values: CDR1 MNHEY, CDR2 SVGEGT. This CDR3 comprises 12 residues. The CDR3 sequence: CASGQGGYEQYF. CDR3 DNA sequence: TGTGCCAGCGGGCAGGGAGGCTACGAGCAGTACTTC.

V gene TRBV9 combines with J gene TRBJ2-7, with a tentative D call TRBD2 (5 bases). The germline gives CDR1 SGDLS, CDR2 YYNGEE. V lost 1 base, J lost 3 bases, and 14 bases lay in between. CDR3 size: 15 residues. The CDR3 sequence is CASSVREGPNYEQYF. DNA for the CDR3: TGTGCCAGCAGCGTAAGAGAGGGCCCTAACTACGAGCAGTACTTC.

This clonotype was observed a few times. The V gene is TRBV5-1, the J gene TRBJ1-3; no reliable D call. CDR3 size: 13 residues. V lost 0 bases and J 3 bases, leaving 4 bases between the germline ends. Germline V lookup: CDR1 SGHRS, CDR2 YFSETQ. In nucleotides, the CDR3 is TGCGCCAGCAGCTTGGTCGGTGGAAACACCATATATTTT. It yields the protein CASSLVGGNTIYF.

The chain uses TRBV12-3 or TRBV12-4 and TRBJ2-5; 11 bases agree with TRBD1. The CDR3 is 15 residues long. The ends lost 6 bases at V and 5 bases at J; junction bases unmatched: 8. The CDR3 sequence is CASRDGTGGRETQYF. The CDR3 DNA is TGTGCCAGCAGAGACGGGACAGGGGGAAGGGAGACCCAGTACTTC.

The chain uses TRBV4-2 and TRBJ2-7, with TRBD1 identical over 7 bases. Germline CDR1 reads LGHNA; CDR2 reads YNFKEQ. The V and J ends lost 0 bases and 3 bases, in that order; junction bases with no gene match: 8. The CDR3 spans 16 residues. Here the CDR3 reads CASSQERGQMGYEQYF. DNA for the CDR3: TGTGCCAGCAGCCAAGAAAGGGGACAGATGGGCTACGAGCAGTACTTC.

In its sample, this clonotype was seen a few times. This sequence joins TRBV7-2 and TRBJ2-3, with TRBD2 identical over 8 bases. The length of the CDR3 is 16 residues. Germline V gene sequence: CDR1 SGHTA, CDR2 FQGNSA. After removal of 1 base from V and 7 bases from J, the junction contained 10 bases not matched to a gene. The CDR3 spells CASSLGAGRGANTQYF. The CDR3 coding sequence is TGTGCCAGCAGCTTAGGGGCAGGGCGGGGGGCTAATACGCAGTATTTT.

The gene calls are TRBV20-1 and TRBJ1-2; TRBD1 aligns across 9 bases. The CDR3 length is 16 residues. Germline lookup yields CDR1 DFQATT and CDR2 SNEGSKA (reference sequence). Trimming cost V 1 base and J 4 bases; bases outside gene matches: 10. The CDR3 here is CSARVGTGPGVYGYTF. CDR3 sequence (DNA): TGCAGTGCTAGAGTGGGGACAGGGCCAGGAGTCTATGGCTACACCTTC.

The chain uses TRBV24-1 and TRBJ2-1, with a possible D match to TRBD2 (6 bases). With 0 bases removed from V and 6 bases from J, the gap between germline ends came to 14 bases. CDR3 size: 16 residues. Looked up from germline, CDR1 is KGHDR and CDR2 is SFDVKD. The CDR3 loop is CATSDLAGRGRNEQFF. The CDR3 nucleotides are TGTGCCACCAGTGATTTGGCGGGGCGAGGGCGCAATGAGCAGTTCTTC.

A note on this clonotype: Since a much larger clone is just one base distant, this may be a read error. In DNA form, the CDR3 reads TGCGCCAGCAGCCAAGTGACGTACAATGAGCAGTTCTTC. It specifies CASSQVTYNEQFF. The chain combines TRBV4-3 with TRBJ2-1; D gene uncertain. The CDR3 loop spans 13 amino acids. The V end was cut by 1 base, the J end by 4 bases, with 5 bases between. In germline, CDR1 is LGHNA, CDR2 YSLEER.

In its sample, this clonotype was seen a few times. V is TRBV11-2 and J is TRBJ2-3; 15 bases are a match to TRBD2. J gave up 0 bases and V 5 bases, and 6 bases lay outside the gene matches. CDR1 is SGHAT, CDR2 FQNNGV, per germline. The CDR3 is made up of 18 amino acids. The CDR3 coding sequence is TGTGCCAGCAGCGCCGGGACTAGCGGGAGGAGCAGCACAGATACGCAGTATTTT. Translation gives CASSAGTSGRSSTDTQYF.

The CDR3 protein is CASSPGTSRVHEQYF. As DNA, the CDR3 is TGCGCCAGCAGCCCCGGGACTAGCAGGGTCCACGAGCAGTACTTC. This chain connects TRBV4-3 to TRBJ2-7; TRBD2 agrees at 9 bases. CDR1 and CDR2 (germline): LGHNA, YSLEER. There are 15 residues in the CDR3. The V and J ends lost 4 bases and 5 bases, in that order; junction bases with no gene match: 9.

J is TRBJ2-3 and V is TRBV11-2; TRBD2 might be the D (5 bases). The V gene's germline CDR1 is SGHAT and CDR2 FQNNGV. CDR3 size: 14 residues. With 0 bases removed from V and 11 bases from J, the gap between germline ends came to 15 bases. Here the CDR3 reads CASSLETRRVMQYF. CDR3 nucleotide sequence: TGTGCCAGCAGCTTAGAAACTAGAAGGGTGATGCAGTATTTT.

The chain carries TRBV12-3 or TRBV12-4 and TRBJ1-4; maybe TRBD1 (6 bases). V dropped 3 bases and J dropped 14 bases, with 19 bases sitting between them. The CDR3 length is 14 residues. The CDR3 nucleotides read TGTGCCAGCAGTTTGGATACAGGGCTCCTTCGCCTGTTTTTT. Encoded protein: CASSLDTGLLRLFF.

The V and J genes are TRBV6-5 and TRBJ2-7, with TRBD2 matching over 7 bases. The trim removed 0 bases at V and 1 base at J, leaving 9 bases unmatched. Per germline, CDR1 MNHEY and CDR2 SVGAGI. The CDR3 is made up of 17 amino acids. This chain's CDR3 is CASSYSIRLAASYEQYF. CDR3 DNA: TGTGCCAGCAGTTACTCGATCCGGCTAGCGGCTTCCTACGAGCAGTACTTC.

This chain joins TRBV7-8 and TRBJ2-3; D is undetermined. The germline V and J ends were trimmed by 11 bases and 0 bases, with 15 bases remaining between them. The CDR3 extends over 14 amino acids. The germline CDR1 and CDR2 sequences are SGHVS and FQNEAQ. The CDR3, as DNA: TGTGCCTCACGTGTGGTAGAGAGCACAGATACGCAGTATTTT. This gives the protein CASRVVESTDTQYF.